Sequencing of this T cell receptor (beta chain) was carried out in a study of T cell changes during pregnancy in multiple sclerosis (dated by TCRdb to between 2017 and 2020). About the full investigation: Changes in the T cell repertoire over the course of pregnancy were examined in this study in women with multiple sclerosis.

Receptor libraries were prepared by the immunoSEQ multiplex PCR assay. This is the immuneACCESS table as TCRdb keeps it, with only in-frame sequences that have V and J called. A part of the clones is gone; compared with another copy, unresolved V genes explain less than half, and the rest is unexplained. Within this sample are 60,000 to 65,000 clones, with roughly 87% of them counted one time only. Clones ranked in the top ten supply roughly 2.2% of the sample. In the case of this clone: Its target antigen remains unknown. Base qualities were left out, and no much larger clone turns up one base away.

Based on the germline V gene (reference sequence), the CDR1 and CDR2 sequences are DFQATT and SNEGSKA. V ends up 7 bases short and J 4 bases short, with an unmatched junction base count of 4. The CDR3, cysteine through phenylalanine, is 11 amino acids long. Only the CDR3 region is kept as DNA, spanning 33 bases read in frame from base 1. Source: peripheral blood, taken in the second trimester of pregnancy. The rearranged chain carries TRBV20-1 and TRBJ2-7; the junction holds 7 bases that match TRBD2. The receptor was isolated from a female donor in good health, enrolled as a control in a pregnancy study. Read as DNA, the sequence is TGCAGTGTATCTAGCGGATACGAGCAGTACTTC. It encodes CSVSSGYEQYF.